These 23 T cell receptor beta chains were all obtained from the same sample, sequenced in a study of OX40 agonist ivuxolimab in advanced cancers. Some clones are missing from TCRdb's copy, which holds only in-frame ones; the method was immunoSEQ multiplex PCR. The sample lists over 35,000 clones, 80% occurring once. The sequenced sample was CD4+ or CD8+ T cells sorted from blood, obtained in a trial of the OX40 agonist ivuxolimab. The receptors shown here come from an adult with an advanced solid tumor such as melanoma, head and neck, liver or kidney cancer.

In its sample, this clone was seen once. This chain joins TRBV7-2 and TRBJ1-6, with D perhaps TRBD1 (5 bases). Germline lookup yields CDR1 SGHTA and CDR2 FQGNSA. Trimming left V 1 base short and J 11 bases short, with 12 bases between. This CDR3 region has 14 residues. CDR3 in DNA: TGTGCCAGCAGCTTAGGGTTGGGACCCCCACCCCTCCACTTT. Its protein is CASSLGLGPPPLHF.

The rearrangement joins TRBV4-1 to TRBJ1-1; perhaps TRBD1 as D (6 bases). Deletions cut 4 bases from V and 0 bases from J, with 18 bases between. Germline V gives CDR1 MGHRA, CDR2 YSYEKL. This CDR3 has 17 residues. The CDR3 is CASSLDGTQALNTEAFF. CDR3 DNA sequence: TGCGCCAGCAGCCTAGATGGGACACAGGCTTTGAACACTGAAGCTTTCTTT.

This clone was seen a few times. The chain uses TRBV30 and TRBJ1-1, with D unresolved. Trimming left V 1 base short and J 5 bases short, with 5 bases between. This CDR3 spans 11 amino acids. From germline, CDR1 is GTSNPN and CDR2 SVGIG (reference sequence). DNA of the CDR3: TGTGCCTGGAGTGAGATGACTGAAGCTTTCTTT. It yields the protein CAWSEMTEAFF.

This rearrangement joins TRBV28 to TRBJ1-5, with 10 positions matching TRBD1. The CDR3 loop spans 15 amino acids. Germline loops: CDR1 MDHEN, CDR2 SYDVKM. Trimming at V came to 5 bases and at J to 4 bases, leaving 5 bases not matched to a gene. The CDR3: CASSPGTGENQPQHF. The CDR3 DNA follows: TGTGCCAGCAGTCCTGGGACAGGGGAGAATCAGCCCCAGCATTTT.

The gene calls are TRBV27 and TRBJ2-1; D tentatively reads TRBD1 or TRBD2 (5 bases each). Germline CDR1 is MNHEY and CDR2 is SMNVEV (reference sequence). The V end was cut by 5 bases, the J end by 10 bases, with 18 bases between. The CDR3 has 14 residues. The CDR3 loop is CASSDPPGALEQFF. CDR3 in DNA: TGTGCCAGCAGTGACCCCCCCGGGGCTTTAGAGCAGTTCTTC.

This CDR3 reads CAWIRPGGSGNTEAFF. The CDR3 DNA sequence: TGTGCCTGGATTCGCCCTGGGGGCAGTGGGAACACTGAAGCTTTCTTT. The V call is TRBV30, the J call TRBJ1-1, with D possibly matching TRBD1 (6 bases). This CDR3 has 16 amino acids. Per germline, CDR1 GTSNPN and CDR2 SVGIG (reference sequence). V was clipped by 4 bases and J by 1 base, with 19 bases between them.

The J gene is TRBJ2-3, the V gene TRBV5-8, with D possibly TRBD2 on 6 matching bases. Trimming shortened V by 0 bases and J by 1 base, and 6 bases separated the two germline ends. This CDR3 is built from 14 residues. CDR1 SGHTS and CDR2 YDEGEE come from the germline V gene. DNA for the CDR3: TGTGCCAGCAGCTTGGAGCGGGGCACAGATACGCAGTATTTT. This gives the protein CASSLERGTDTQYF.

V is TRBV7-2 and J is TRBJ2-2; the match to TRBD2 covers 7 bases. The CDR3 length is 18 residues. CDR1 and CDR2 from the germline V gene are SGHTA and FQGNSA. The junction had 12 bases not matched to a gene; V was cut back by 1 base and J by 4 bases. Written as DNA, the CDR3 is TGTGCCAGCAGCTTAGGATCTGGGGGAGGGCGAGGCACCGGGGAGCTGTTTTTT. This codes for CASSLGSGGGRGTGELFF.

The V call is TRBV11-2, the J call TRBJ2-1; 9 bases align to TRBD1. CDR1 is SGHAT, CDR2 FQNNGV, per germline. This CDR3 has 14 residues. The J segment lost 5 bases and the V segment lost 5 bases, leaving 4 bases of the junction unmatched. In DNA, the CDR3 is TGTGCCAGCAGCCGAGACAGGGGGGACAATGAGCAGTTCTTC. Translation: CASSRDRGDNEQFF.

The chain recombines TRBV21-1 with TRBJ1-2; the DNA was not compared with TRBD1, the D call given in the table. TRBV21-1 is annotated as a pseudogene. The CDR3 consists of 16 residues. CDR3 residues: CASSFLRRGLNYGYTF. In DNA, the CDR3 is TGTGCCAGCAGCTTCCTTCGCAGGGGCCTTAACTATGGCTACACCTTC.

J is TRBJ1-2 and V is TRBV7-9; D remains unclear. The CDR3 consists of 12 residues. The ends were cut back, 4 bases at V and 10 bases at J, with 13 bases in the middle. Germline lookup yields CDR1 SEHNR and CDR2 FQNEAQ (reference sequence). The CDR3 spells CASSSGEGVYTF. The CDR3 nucleotides are TGTGCCAGCAGCTCGGGAGAGGGAGTCTACACCTTC.

The CDR3 here is CATSRGGTSGYTDTQYF. CDR3 sequence (DNA): TGTGCCACCAGCAGAGGTGGGACTAGCGGCTACACAGATACGCAGTATTTT. The chain links TRBV15 to TRBJ2-3; TRBD2 agrees at 11 bases. The CDR3 is 17 amino acids. Losses at the gene ends were 1 base for V and 2 bases for J; bases not matched to a gene: 5. Per the germline V gene, CDR1 is LNHNV and CDR2 is YYDKDF (reference sequence).

This clone has only one observation. The chain joins TRBV6-5 to TRBJ2-3, with 7 bases that match TRBD1. The CDR3 has 14 amino acids. Germline V lookup: CDR1 MNHEY, CDR2 SVGAGI. V shed 2 bases and J 4 bases; nucleotides not matched to a gene: 3. Here the CDR3 DNA reads TGTGCCAGCAGTTACAACAGGGGCGCAGATACGCAGTATTTT. It translates to CASSYNRGADTQYF.

This CDR3 is CASSLVGGLAGSEQYF. In DNA, the CDR3 is TGTGCCAGCAGCTTAGTGGGAGGTCTAGCGGGATCCGAGCAGTACTTC. This chain uses TRBV7-3 with TRBJ2-7; the match to TRBD2 covers 9 bases. The CDR3 covers 16 residues. Germline V CDR1 and CDR2: SGHTA, FQGTGA. The trim removed 2 bases at V and 6 bases at J, leaving 11 bases unmatched.

The chain has TRBV11-1 and TRBJ2-1; 14 bases fit TRBD2. V shed 3 bases and J 4 bases; nucleotides not matched to a gene: 2. The CDR3 is 16 residues long. From germline, CDR1 is SGHAT and CDR2 FQDESV (reference sequence). Written as DNA, the CDR3 is TGTGCCAGCAGCTTTGGGACTAGCGGGGGATACAATGAGCAGTTCTTC. This sequence encodes CASSFGTSGGYNEQFF.

The chain uses TRBV4-1 and TRBJ2-1, with 12 bases fitting TRBD2. CDR3 length: 16 residues. Germline V lookup: CDR1 MGHRA, CDR2 YSYEKL. The trim removed 5 bases at V and 3 bases at J, leaving 5 bases unmatched. The CDR3: CASSSRTSGNYNEQFF. CDR3 nucleotides: TGCGCCAGCAGCTCCCGGACTAGCGGGAACTACAATGAGCAGTTCTTC.

The chain combines TRBV5-1 with TRBJ2-7; 11 bases line up with TRBD1. Germline CDR1 SGHRS, CDR2 YFSETQ. The CDR3 runs 15 residues. V lost 3 bases and J lost 7; bases outside the gene matches: 9. The CDR3 reads CASSWEGQGAGEQYF. The CDR3 nucleotides read TGCGCCAGCAGCTGGGAAGGACAGGGGGCTGGTGAGCAGTACTTC.

The chain is built from TRBV7-2 and TRBJ1-2; D is ambiguous. Trimming shortened V by 2 bases and J by 4 bases, and 11 bases separated the two germline ends. The CDR3 contains 14 residues. Germline V lookup: CDR1 SGHTA, CDR2 FQGNSA. CDR3 DNA: TGTGCCAGCAGCTTAATGGGTACGAGCTATGGCTACACCTTC. Translating it yields CASSLMGTSYGYTF.

This chain uses TRBV19 with TRBJ1-1; D ambiguous. CDR1 is LNHDA, CDR2 SQIVND, per germline (reference sequence). This CDR3 spans 11 amino acids. The V end was cut by 11 bases, the J end by 1 base, with 8 bases between. The CDR3 coding sequence is TGTGCCGTCCGTAGGAACACTGAAGCTTTCTTT. Protein product: CAVRRNTEAFF.

This clone was observed a few times. The chain recombines TRBV6-4 with TRBJ2-1, with D uncertain. V was clipped by 8 bases and J by 4 bases, with 9 bases between them. The CDR3 runs to 12 residues. The germline CDR1 and CDR2 sequences are MRHNA and SNTAGT. The CDR3 loop reads CASANRYNEQFF. CDR3 bases: TGTGCCAGCGCGAACAGATACAATGAGCAGTTCTTC.

The rearrangement links TRBV18 to TRBJ2-2; 8 positions agree with TRBD1. CDR3 length equals 15 residues. From germline, CDR1 is KGHSH and CDR2 LQKENI. Germline trimming cut 6 bases from V and 4 bases from J; bases unmatched to any gene: 7. The DNA of the CDR3 is TGTGCCAGCTCCCCAGGACAGGGAAGCACCGGGGAGCTGTTTTTT. Protein product: CASSPGQGSTGELFF.

The chain links TRBV9 to TRBJ2-2, with 12 bases that match TRBD2. The CDR3 loop spans 20 amino acids. Trimming removed 4 bases from V and 8 bases from J; junction bases left unmatched: 21. Germline CDR1 is SGDLS and CDR2 is YYNGEE. The CDR3 nucleotides are TGTGCCAGCAGCCCACGCGGGATAGTAGGGGGACTAGCGGGCGGAGGGGAGCTGTTTTTT. Protein sequence: CASSPRGIVGGLAGGGELFF.

V is TRBV11-2 and J is TRBJ1-5; weak D call: TRBD1 (5 bases). The germline V and J ends were trimmed by 0 bases and 6 bases, with 9 bases remaining between them. The CDR3 has 14 amino acids. From germline, CDR1 is SGHAT and CDR2 FQNNGV. DNA for the CDR3: TGTGCCAGCAGCTTAGAGGGGGGGGGTCAGCCCCAGCATTTT. As protein: CASSLEGGGQPQHF. Full variable domain (rest looked up from reference TRBV11-2 and TRBJ1-5): EAGVAQSPRYKIIEKRQSVAFWCNPISGHATLYWYQQILGQGPKLLIQFQNNGVVDDSQLPKDRFSAERLKGVDSTLKIQPAKLEDSAVYLCASSLEGGGQPQHFGDGTRLSIL.